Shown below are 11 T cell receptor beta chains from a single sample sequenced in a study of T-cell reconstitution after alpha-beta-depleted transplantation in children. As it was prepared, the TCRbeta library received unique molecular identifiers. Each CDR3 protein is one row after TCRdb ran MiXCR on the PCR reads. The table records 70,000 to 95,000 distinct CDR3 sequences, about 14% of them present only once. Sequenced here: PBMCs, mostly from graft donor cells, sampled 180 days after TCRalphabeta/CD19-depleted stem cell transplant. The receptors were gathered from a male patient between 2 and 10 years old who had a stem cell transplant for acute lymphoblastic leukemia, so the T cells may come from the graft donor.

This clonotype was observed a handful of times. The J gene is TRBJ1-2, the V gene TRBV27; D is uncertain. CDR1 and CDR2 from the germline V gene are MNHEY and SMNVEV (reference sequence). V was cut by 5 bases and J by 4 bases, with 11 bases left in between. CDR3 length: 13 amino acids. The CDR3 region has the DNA TGTGCCAGCAGTGCGGAGTCAGGCTATGGCTACACCTTC. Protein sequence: CASSAESGYGYTF.

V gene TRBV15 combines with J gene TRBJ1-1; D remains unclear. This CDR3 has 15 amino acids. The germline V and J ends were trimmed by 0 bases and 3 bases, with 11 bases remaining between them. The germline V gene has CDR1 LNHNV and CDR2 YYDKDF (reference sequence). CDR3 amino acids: CATSRDLGFDTEAFF. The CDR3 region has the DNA TGTGCCACCAGCAGAGATCTGGGGTTTGACACTGAAGCTTTCTTT.

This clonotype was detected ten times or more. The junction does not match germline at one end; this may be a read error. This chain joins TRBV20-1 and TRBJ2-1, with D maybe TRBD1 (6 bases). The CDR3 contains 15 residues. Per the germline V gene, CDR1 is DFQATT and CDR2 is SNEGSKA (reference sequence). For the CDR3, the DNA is TGCAGTGCGAGAGGGGGAAGTAGGACCTACAATGAGCAGTTCTTC. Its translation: CSARGGSRTYNEQFF.

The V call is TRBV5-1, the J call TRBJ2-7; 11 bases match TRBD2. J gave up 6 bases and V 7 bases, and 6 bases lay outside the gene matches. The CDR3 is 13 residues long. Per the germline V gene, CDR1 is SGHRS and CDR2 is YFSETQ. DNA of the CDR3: TGCGCCAGCCACACTAGCGGGGGTAGCGAGCAGTACTTC. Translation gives CASHTSGGSEQYF.

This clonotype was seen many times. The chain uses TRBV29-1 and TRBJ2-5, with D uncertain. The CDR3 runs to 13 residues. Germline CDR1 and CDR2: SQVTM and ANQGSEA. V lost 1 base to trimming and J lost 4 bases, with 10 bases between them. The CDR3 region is CSVEVVTGETQYF. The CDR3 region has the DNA TGCAGCGTTGAAGTCGTCACGGGAGAGACCCAGTACTTC.

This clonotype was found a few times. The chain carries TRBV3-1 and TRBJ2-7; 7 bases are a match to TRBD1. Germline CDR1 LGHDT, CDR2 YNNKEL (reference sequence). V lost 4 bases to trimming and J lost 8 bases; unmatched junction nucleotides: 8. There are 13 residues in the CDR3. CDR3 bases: TGTGCCAGCAGCCGAGATCTAGGGGGCCAGCAGTACTTC. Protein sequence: CASSRDLGGQQYF.

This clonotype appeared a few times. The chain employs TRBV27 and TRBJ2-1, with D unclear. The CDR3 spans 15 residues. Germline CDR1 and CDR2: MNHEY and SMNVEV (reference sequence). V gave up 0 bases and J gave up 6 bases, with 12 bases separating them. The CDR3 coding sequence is TGTGCCAGCAGTTTATCGATGGTGGCGTCCAATGAGCAGTTCTTC. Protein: CASSLSMVASNEQFF.

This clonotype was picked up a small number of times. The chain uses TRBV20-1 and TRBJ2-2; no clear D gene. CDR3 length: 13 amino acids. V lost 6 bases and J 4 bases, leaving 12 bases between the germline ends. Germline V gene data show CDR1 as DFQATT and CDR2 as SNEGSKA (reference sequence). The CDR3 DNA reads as TGCAGTGCACAAATATGGGGCACCGGGGAGCTGTTTTTT. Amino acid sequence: CSAQIWGTGELFF.

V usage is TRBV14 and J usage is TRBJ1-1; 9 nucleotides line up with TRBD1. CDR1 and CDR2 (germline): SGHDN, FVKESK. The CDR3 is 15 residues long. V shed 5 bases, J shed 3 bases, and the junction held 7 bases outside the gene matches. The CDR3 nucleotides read TGTGCCAGCAGCGTTCCCGGGACAGGGTACACTGAAGCTTTCTTT. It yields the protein CASSVPGTGYTEAFF. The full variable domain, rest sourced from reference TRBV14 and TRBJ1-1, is EAGVTQFPSHSVIEKGQTVTLRCDPISGHDNLYWYRRVMGKEIKFLLHFVKESKQDESGMPNNRFLAERTGGTYSTLKVQPAELEDSGVYFCASSVPGTGYTEAFFGQGTRLTVV.

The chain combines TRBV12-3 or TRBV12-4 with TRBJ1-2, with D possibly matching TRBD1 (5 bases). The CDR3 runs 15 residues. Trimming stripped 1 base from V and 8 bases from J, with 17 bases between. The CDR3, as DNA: TGTGCCAGCAGTTTAGTAAGGTCTACAGGTTCCGGCTACACCTTC. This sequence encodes CASSLVRSTGSGYTF.

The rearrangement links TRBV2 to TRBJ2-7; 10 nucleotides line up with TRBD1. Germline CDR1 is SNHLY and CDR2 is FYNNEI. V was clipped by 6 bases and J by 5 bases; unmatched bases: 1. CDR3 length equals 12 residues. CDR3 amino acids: CASRDRGNEQYF. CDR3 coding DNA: TGTGCCAGCAGGGACAGGGGGAACGAGCAGTACTTC.